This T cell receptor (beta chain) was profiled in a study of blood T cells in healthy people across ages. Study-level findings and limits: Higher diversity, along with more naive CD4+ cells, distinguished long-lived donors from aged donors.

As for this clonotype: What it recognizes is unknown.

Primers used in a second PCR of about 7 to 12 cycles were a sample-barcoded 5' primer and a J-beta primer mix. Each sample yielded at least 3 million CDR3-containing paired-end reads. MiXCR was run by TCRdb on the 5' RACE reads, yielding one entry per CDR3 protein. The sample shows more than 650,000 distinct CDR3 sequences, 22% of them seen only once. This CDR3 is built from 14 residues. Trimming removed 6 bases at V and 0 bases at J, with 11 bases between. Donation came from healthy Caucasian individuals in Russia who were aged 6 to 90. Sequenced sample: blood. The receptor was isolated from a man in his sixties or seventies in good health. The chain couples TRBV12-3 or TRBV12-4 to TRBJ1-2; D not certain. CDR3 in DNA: TGTGCCAGCAGCCACGGTGGATCTAACTATGGCTACACCTTC. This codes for CASSHGGSNYGYTF.